This section outlines one TCR beta chain sequence together with its context. Its antigen is as yet unknown. Second-dose groups at about 4 or about 12 weeks were pooled. The data are from a study of T cell responses to AZD1222 COVID-19 vaccine. Study observations and caveats: Breadth and depth of Spike-specific TCRs rose after two AZD1222 doses. Spike as a whole was targeted by vaccine-associated CD4 TCRs, dominant at 160-218 and 743-854. The sample set comprised mostly white British donors with more females, and clonal diversity was possibly underestimated.

This CDR3 spans 13 amino acids. The V gene lost 3 bases and the J gene lost 9 bases, with 14 bases spanning the gap. Germline lookup yields CDR1 MDHEN and CDR2 SYDVKM. This table comes from immunoSEQ multiplex PCR, and its TCRdb copy is limited to in-frame clones, with some not included. The repertoire includes about 140,000 clones, more than 85% of them detected once, and about 3.8% sits in the top ten. V and J are TRBV28 and TRBJ1-2; the D gene is possibly TRBD1 (5 bases). The origin of this receptor is an adult who received the AZD1222 COVID-19 vaccine. This specimen was peripheral blood, taken 28 days after the second AZD1222 dose. CDR3 in DNA: TGTGCCAGCAGTTTTAAGGGACGGATTAGCTACACCTTC. This encodes CASSFKGRISYTF.